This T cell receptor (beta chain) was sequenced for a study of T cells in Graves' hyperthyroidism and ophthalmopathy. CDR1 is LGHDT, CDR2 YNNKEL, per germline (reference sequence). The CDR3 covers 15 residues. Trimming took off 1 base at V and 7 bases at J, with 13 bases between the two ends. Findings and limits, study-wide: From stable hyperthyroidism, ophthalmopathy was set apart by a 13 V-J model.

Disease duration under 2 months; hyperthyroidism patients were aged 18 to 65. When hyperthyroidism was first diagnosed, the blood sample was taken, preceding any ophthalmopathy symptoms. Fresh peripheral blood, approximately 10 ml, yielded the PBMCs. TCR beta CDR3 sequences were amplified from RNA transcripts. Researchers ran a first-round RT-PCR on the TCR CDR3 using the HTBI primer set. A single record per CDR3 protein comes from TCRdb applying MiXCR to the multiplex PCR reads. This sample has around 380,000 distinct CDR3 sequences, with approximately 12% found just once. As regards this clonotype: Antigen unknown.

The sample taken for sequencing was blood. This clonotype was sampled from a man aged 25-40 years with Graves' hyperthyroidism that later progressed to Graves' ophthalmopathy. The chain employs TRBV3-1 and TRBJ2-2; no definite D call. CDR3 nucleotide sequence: TGTGCCAGCAGCCAAGCGATTCGAGCGAACGGGGAGCTGTTTTTT. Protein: CASSQAIRANGELFF.